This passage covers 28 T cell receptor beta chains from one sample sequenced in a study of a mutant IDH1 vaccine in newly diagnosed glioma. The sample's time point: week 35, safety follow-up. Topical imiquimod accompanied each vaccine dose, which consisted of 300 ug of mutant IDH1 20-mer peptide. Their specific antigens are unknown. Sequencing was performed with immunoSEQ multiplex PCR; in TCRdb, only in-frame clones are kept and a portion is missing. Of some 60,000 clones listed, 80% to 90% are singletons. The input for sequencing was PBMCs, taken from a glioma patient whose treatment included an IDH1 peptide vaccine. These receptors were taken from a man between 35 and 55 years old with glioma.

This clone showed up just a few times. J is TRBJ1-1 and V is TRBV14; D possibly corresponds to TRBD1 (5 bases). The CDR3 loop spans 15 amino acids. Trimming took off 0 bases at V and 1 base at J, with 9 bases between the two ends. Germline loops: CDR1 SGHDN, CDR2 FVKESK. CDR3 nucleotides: TGTGCCAGCAGCCAAGATCAGGGTTCGAACACTGAAGCTTTCTTT. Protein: CASSQDQGSNTEAFF.

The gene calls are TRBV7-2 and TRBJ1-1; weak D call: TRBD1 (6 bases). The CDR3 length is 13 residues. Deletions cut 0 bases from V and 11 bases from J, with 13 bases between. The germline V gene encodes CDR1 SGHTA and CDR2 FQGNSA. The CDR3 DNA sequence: TGTGCCAGCAGCTTAGCGCGGTGGCAGGGGGCTTTCTTT. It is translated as CASSLARWQGAFF.

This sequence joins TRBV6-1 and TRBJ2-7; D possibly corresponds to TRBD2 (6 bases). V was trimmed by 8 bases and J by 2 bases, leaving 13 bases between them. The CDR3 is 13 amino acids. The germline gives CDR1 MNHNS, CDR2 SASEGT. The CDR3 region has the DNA TGTGCCAGCGCTGGGACTTTTACCTACGAGCAGTACTTC. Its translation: CASAGTFTYEQYF.

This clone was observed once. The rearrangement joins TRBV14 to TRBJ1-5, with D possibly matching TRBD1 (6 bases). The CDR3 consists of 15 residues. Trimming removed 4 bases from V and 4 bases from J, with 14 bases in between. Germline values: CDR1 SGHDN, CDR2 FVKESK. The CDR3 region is CASSPIRGGNQPQHF. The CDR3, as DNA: TGTGCCAGCAGCCCAATCAGGGGAGGGAATCAGCCCCAGCATTTT.

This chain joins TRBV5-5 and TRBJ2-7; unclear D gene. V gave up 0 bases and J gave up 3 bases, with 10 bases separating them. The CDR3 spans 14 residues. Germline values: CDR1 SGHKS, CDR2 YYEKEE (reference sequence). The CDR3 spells CASSLALPNYEQYF. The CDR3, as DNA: TGTGCCAGCAGCTTGGCCTTGCCCAACTACGAGCAGTACTTC.

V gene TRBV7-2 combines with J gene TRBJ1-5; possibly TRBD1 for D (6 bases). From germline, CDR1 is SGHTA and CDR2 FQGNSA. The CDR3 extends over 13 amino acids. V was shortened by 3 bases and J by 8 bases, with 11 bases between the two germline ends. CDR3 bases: TGTGCCAGCAGCTTGGGGGGGCTAGAGCCCCAGCATTTT. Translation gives CASSLGGLEPQHF.

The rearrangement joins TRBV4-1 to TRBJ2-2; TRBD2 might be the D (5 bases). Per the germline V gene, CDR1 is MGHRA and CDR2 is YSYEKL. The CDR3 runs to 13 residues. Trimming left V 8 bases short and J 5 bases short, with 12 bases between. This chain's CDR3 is CASHEGRTGELFF. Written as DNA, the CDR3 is TGCGCCAGCCACGAGGGTAGAACCGGGGAGCTGTTTTTT.

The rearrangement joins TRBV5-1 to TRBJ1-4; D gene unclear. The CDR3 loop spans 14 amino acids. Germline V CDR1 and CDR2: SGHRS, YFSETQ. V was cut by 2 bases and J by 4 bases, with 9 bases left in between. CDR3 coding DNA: TGCGCCAGCAGCTTCGGTGCGGTTAATGAAAAACTGTTTTTT. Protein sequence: CASSFGAVNEKLFF.

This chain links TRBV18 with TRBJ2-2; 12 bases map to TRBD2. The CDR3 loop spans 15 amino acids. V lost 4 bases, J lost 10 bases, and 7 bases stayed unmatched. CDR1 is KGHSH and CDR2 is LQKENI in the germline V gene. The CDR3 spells CASSLRTSGVTELFF. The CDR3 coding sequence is TGTGCCAGCTCACTGCGGACTAGCGGGGTCACGGAGCTGTTTTTT.

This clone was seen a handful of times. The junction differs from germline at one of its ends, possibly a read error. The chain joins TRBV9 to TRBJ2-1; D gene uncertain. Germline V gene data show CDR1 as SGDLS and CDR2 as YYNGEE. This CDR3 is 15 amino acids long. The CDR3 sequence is CASSVVALGYSEQFF. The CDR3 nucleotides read TGTGCCAGCAGCGTAGTCGCCCTTGGATACAGTGAGCAGTTCTTC.

In nucleotides, the CDR3 is TGCGCCAGCAGCTTGCGGGGGTCCACAGATACGCAGTATTTT. This translates into CASSLRGSTDTQYF. V gene TRBV5-1 combines with J gene TRBJ2-3; the D gene is possibly TRBD2 (6 bases). This CDR3 is 14 amino acids long. CDR1 and CDR2 (germline): SGHRS, YFSETQ. V was trimmed by 1 base and J by 2 bases, leaving 8 bases between them.

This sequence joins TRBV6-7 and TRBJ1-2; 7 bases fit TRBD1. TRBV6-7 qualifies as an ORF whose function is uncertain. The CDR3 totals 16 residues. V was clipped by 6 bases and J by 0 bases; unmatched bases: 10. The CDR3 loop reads CASRDRSTQTNYGYTF. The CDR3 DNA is TGTGCCAGCAGGGACAGGAGTACACAAACTAACTATGGCTACACCTTC.

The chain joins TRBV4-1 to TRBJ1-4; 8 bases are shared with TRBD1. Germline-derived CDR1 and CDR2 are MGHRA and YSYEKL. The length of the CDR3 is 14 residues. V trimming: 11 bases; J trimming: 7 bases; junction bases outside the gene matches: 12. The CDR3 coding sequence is TGCGCCGCCGGACAGGGTAGGGGCAGTGAAAAACTGTTTTTT. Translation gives CAAGQGRGSEKLFF.

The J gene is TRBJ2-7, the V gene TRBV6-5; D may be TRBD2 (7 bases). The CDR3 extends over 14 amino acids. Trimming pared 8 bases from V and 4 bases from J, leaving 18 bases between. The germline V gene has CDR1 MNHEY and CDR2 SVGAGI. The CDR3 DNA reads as TGTGCCAGCCGACGAGGGGGGGGTGTGTACGAGCAGTACTTC. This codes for CASRRGGGVYEQYF.

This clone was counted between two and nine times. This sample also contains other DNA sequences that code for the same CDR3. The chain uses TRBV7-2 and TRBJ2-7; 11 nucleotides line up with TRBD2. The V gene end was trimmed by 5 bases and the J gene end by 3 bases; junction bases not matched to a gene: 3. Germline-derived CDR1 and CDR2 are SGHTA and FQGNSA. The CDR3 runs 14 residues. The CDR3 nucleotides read TGTGCCAGCAGCGGGACTAGCGGCCTCTACGAGCAGTACTTC. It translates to CASSGTSGLYEQYF.

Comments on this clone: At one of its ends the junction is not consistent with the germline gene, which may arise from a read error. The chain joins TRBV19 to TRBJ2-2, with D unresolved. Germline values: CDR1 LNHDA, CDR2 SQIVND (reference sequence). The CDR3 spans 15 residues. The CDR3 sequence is CASCMRRRNTGELFF. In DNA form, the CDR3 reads TGTGCCAGTTGTATGAGACGGAGGAACACCGGGGAGCTGTTTTTT.

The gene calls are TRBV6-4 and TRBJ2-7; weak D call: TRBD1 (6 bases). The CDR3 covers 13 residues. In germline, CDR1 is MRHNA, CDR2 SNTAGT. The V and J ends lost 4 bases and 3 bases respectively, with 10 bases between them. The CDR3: CASSVEQGYEQYF. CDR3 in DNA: TGTGCCAGCAGTGTAGAACAGGGCTACGAGCAGTACTTC.

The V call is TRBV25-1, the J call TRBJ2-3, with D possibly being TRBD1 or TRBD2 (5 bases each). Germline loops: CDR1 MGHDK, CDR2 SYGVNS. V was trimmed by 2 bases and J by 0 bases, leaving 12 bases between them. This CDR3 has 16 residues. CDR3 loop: CASSEGGFGSTDTQYF. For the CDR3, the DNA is TGTGCCAGCAGTGAAGGGGGTTTCGGTAGCACAGATACGCAGTATTTT. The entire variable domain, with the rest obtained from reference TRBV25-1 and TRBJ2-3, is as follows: EADIYQTPRYLVIGTGKKITLECSQTMGHDKMYWYQQDPGMELHLIHYSYGVNSTEKGDLSSESTVSRIRTEHFPLTLESARPSHTSQYLCASSEGGFGSTDTQYFGPGTRLTVL.

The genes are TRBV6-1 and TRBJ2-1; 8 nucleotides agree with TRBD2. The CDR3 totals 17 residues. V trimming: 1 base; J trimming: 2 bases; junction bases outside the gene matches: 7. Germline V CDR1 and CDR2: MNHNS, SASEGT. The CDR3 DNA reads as TGTGCCAGCAGTGAAGAGTTGGGACTAGGTCCCTACAATGAGCAGTTCTTC. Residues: CASSEELGLGPYNEQFF.

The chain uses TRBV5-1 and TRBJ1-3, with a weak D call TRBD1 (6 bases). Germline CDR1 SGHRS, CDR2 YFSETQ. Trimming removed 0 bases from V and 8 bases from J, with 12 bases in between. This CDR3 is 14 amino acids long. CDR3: CASSLAGASDTIYF. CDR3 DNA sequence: TGCGCCAGCAGCTTGGCAGGGGCGAGTGACACCATATATTTT.

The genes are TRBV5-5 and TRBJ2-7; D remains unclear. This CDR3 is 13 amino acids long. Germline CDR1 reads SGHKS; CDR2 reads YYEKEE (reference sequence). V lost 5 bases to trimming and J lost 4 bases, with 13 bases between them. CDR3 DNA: TGTGCCAGCAGTTTTGGCCAGGTATACGAGCAGTACTTC. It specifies CASSFGQVYEQYF.

CDR3: CASSSSRDLSYEQYF. The CDR3 DNA reads TGTGCCAGCAGCTCCTCCCGGGACCTCTCCTACGAGCAGTACTTC. The chain has TRBV7-2 and TRBJ2-7, with D perhaps matching TRBD1 or TRBD2 (5 bases each). The germline CDR1 and CDR2 sequences are SGHTA and FQGNSA. V was trimmed by 4 bases and J by 0 bases, leaving 13 bases between them. The CDR3 is 15 residues long.

This CDR3 is CASSLEGQGIAFF. CDR3 DNA sequence: TGTGCCAGCAGCTTAGAGGGACAGGGGATTGCTTTCTTT. This sequence joins TRBV7-9 and TRBJ1-1; 10 nucleotides agree with TRBD1. J gave up 11 bases and V 1 base, and 4 bases lay outside the gene matches. The CDR3 spans 13 residues. Germline CDR1 is SEHNR and CDR2 is FQNEAQ (reference sequence).

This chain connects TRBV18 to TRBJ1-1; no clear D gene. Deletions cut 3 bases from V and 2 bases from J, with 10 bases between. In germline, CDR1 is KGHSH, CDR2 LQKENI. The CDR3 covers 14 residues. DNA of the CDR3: TGTGCCAGCTCACCTGAACAGATCAACACTGAAGCTTTCTTT. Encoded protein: CASSPEQINTEAFF. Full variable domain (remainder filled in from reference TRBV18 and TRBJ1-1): NAGVMQNPRHLVRRRGQEARLRCSPMKGHSHVYWYRQLPEEGLKFMVYLQKENIIDESGMPKERFSAEFPKEGPSILRIQQVVRGDSAAYFCASSPEQINTEAFFGQGTRLTVV.

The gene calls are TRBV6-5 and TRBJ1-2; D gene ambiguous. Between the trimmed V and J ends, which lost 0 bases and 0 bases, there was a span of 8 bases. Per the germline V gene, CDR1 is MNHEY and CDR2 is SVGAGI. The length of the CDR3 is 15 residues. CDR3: CASSYSWTANYGYTF. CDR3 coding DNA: TGTGCCAGCAGTTACTCTTGGACGGCTAACTATGGCTACACCTTC.

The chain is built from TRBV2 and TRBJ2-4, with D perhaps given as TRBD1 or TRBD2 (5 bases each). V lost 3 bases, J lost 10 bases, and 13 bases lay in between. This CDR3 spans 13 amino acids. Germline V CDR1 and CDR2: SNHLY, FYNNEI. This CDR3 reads CASSDRDPGIQYF. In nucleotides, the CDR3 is TGTGCCAGCAGTGACCGGGACCCTGGGATTCAGTACTTC. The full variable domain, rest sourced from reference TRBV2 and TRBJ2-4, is EPEVTQTPSHQVTQMGQEVILRCVPISNHLYFYWYRQILGQKVEFLVSFYNNEISEKSEIFDDQFSVERPDGSNFTLKIRSTKLEDSAMYFCASSDRDPGIQYFGAGTRLSVL.

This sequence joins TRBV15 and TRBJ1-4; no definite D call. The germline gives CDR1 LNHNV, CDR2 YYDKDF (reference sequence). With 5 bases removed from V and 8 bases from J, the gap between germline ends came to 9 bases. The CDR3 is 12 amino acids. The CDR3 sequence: CATSPDGEKLFF. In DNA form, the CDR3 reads TGTGCCACCAGCCCGGACGGAGAAAAACTGTTTTTT.

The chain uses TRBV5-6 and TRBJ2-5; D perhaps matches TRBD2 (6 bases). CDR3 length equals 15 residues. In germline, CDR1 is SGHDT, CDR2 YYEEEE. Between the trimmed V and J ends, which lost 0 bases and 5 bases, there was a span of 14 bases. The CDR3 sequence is CASSLAGSGGETQYF. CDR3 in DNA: TGTGCCAGCAGCTTGGCCGGTAGCGGAGGGGAGACCCAGTACTTC.